The entry that follows covers one T cell receptor (beta chain) sequence. No antigen is known for it. The sample originates from a study of post-analysis software for immune sequencing data. Study-level information: Included among the disease courses, which were recorded for the cohort, were relapsing-remitting, secondary progressive and progressive-relapsing multiple sclerosis. Study findings and constraints: A handful of TRBV segments were significantly more frequent in patients than in controls. TRBV5-6, TRBV5-1 and TRBV20-1 were among these segments. When the samples were clustered directly with F measure, those that had been prepared in the same batch showed strong co-clustering. Those with multiple sclerosis, the patient group, showed significantly lower normalized Chao1 diversity than controls.

Every TCR beta cDNA library bore unique molecular identifiers. Each batch of roughly 1 to 10 million T cells produced roughly 0.5 million cDNA molecules. TCRdb fed the PCR reads into MiXCR, producing one record per CDR3 protein. Of fewer than 700,000 distinct CDR3 sequences in the sample, roughly 47% were seen once. The CDR3 extends over 16 amino acids. The germline V gene has CDR1 MNHEY and CDR2 SVGEGT. Between the trimmed V and J ends, which lost 6 bases and 2 bases, there was a span of 20 bases. The receptor was isolated from a girl aged 10 to 17 with multiple sclerosis. This rearrangement joins TRBV6-2 or TRBV6-3 to TRBJ2-7; D may be TRBD1 or TRBD2 (5 bases each). The sequenced sample consisted of blood. CDR3 DNA: TGTGCCAGCAGGTCCCGAGCAGGGAGATTGGCCTACGAGCAGTACTTC. Encoded protein: CASRSRAGRLAYEQYF.